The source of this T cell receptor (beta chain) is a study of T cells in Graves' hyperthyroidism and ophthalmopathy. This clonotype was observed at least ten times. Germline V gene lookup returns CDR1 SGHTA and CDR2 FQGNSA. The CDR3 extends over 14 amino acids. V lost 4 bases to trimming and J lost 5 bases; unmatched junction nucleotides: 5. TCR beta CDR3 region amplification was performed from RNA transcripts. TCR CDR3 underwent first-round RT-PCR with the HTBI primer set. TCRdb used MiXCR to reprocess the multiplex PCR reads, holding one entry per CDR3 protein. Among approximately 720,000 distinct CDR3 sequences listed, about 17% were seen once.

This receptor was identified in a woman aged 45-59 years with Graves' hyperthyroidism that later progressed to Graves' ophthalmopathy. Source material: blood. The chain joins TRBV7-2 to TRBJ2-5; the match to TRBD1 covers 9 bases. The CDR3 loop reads CASSSRQGEETQYF. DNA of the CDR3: TGTGCCAGCAGCTCCCGACAGGGGGAGGAGACCCAGTACTTC.